These 16 T cell receptor beta chains were sequenced from one sample in a study of blood T cell repertoires in COVID-19. Assay: immunoSEQ multiplex PCR; the TCRdb copy retains only in-frame clones and omits some. The data show 200,000 to 250,000 clones, roughly 80% seen once. Sequencing used peripheral blood. All receptors derive from an older woman with acute or convalescent COVID-19.

The gene calls are TRBV11-2 and TRBJ2-7, with D maybe TRBD2 (6 bases). The CDR3 runs 14 residues. Trimming removed 1 base from V and 3 bases from J, with 10 bases in between. Per germline, CDR1 SGHAT and CDR2 FQNNGV. The CDR3 sequence is CASSLGLVSYEQYF. Written as DNA, the CDR3 is TGTGCCAGCAGCTTAGGACTAGTCAGCTACGAGCAGTACTTC.

V gene TRBV5-1 combines with J gene TRBJ2-5, with 10 bases that match TRBD1. Germline assignment: CDR1 SGHRS and CDR2 YFSETQ. With 3 bases clipped from V and 0 bases from J, the junction kept 2 bases outside the gene matches. This CDR3 contains 15 residues. The CDR3 here is CASSSGQGNQETQYF. CDR3 coding DNA: TGCGCCAGCAGCTCGGGACAGGGGAACCAAGAGACCCAGTACTTC.

The CDR3 sequence: CAWSELAGVNEQFF. In DNA form, the CDR3 reads TGTGCCTGGAGTGAACTAGCGGGAGTTAATGAGCAGTTCTTC. This chain links TRBV30 with TRBJ2-1; 11 bases agree with TRBD2. This CDR3 spans 14 amino acids. V lost 1 base, J lost 7 bases, and 3 bases stayed unmatched. CDR1 and CDR2 from the germline V gene are GTSNPN and SVGIG (reference sequence).

V gene TRBV27 combines with J gene TRBJ2-2; D remains unclear. Germline V gene data show CDR1 as MNHEY and CDR2 as SMNVEV (reference sequence). V shed 5 bases and J shed 2 bases, with 6 bases lying between them. There are 13 residues in the CDR3. The CDR3 here is CASSLRNTGELFF. CDR3 DNA sequence: TGTGCCAGCAGTCTCAGAAACACCGGGGAGCTGTTTTTT.

The table lists this clone with a few counts. The chain couples TRBV5-1 to TRBJ2-6; 7 nucleotides line up with TRBD1. The V segment lost 7 bases and the J segment 2 bases; nucleotides outside the gene matches: 3. There are 14 residues in the CDR3. CDR1 and CDR2 (germline): SGHRS, YFSETQ. The CDR3 sequence is CASQQGTGANVLTF. CDR3 coding DNA: TGCGCCAGCCAACAGGGGACTGGGGCCAACGTCCTGACTTTC.

This clone was recorded once. V and J are TRBV7-9 and TRBJ2-3, with 10 bases that match TRBD2. The CDR3 length is 16 residues. Germline V gene data show CDR1 as SEHNR and CDR2 as FQNEAQ (reference sequence). V dropped 4 bases and J dropped 4; count of bases not matched to a gene: 8. CDR3 amino acids: CASSSPAGGRSDTQYF. For the CDR3, the DNA is TGTGCCAGCAGCTCCCCAGCGGGAGGGAGGTCAGATACGCAGTATTTT. The entire variable domain, with the rest obtained from reference TRBV7-9 and TRBJ2-3, is as follows: DTGVSQNPRHKITKRGQNVTFRCDPISEHNRLYWYRQTLGQGPEFLTYFQNEAQLEKSRLLSDRFSAERPKGSFSTLEIQRTEQGDSAMYLCASSSPAGGRSDTQYFGPGTRLTVL.

The genes are TRBV2 and TRBJ2-1; 9 bases match TRBD1. Germline loops: CDR1 SNHLY, CDR2 FYNNEI. The CDR3 is 14 amino acids. J was trimmed by 9 bases and V by 6 bases; bases with no gene match: 9. DNA of the CDR3: TGTGCCAGCAGCGACGGGACAGGGCGGACTGAGCAGTTCTTC. This encodes CASSDGTGRTEQFF.

The rearrangement links TRBV11-2 to TRBJ1-6; D ambiguous. In germline, CDR1 is SGHAT, CDR2 FQNNGV. With 7 bases removed from V and 9 bases from J, the gap between germline ends came to 19 bases. This CDR3 has 15 amino acids. The CDR3 loop is CASNLMPAGGSPLHF. The CDR3 DNA follows: TGTGCCAGCAACCTGATGCCGGCGGGAGGTTCACCCCTCCACTTT.

This CDR3 reads CASSLRGTGSEQYF. DNA of the CDR3: TGTGCCAGCAGCTTGCGTGGGACAGGGTCCGAGCAGTACTTC. The chain couples TRBV5-4 to TRBJ2-7; the match to TRBD1 covers 9 bases. J gave up 6 bases and V 1 base, and 5 bases lay outside the gene matches. Germline V lookup: CDR1 SGHNT, CDR2 YYREEE (reference sequence). This CDR3 is 14 amino acids long.

The chain recombines TRBV6-5 with TRBJ1-5; no clear D. V dropped 8 bases and J dropped 7 bases, with 12 bases sitting between them. This CDR3 contains 12 residues. Germline loops: CDR1 MNHEY, CDR2 SVGAGI. The DNA of the CDR3 is TGTGCCAGCGGGGAGGGTTGGCAGCCCCAGCATTTT. Its translation: CASGEGWQPQHF.

This clone was counted once. The chain recombines TRBV5-1 with TRBJ2-2; 8 nucleotides agree with TRBD1. From germline, CDR1 is SGHRS and CDR2 YFSETQ. The CDR3 totals 16 residues. V was pared by 4 bases and J by 0 bases, with 5 bases of the junction left unmatched. In nucleotides, the CDR3 is TGCGCCAGCAGCCCACCGGGACAGGCGAACACCGGGGAGCTGTTTTTT. Amino acids: CASSPPGQANTGELFF.

CDR3 coding DNA: TGTGCCAGCAGCCCCCCGGGACTAGCTGCCGATACGCAGTATTTT. Encoded protein: CASSPPGLAADTQYF. The rearrangement joins TRBV5-4 to TRBJ2-3; 9 bases fit TRBD2. CDR1 is SGHNT, CDR2 YYREEE, per germline (reference sequence). The CDR3 extends over 15 amino acids. V shed 4 bases and J 6 bases; nucleotides not matched to a gene: 9.

Points on this clone: Other DNA sequences of this sample code for an identical CDR3. The V call is TRBV3-1 (or the pseudogene TRBV3-2), the J call TRBJ2-5; TRBD2 is a possible D gene (6 bases). From germline, CDR1 is LGHDT and CDR2 YNNKEL (reference sequence). V lost 1 base and J lost 4, with 10 bases in between. This CDR3 has 14 residues. In DNA form, the CDR3 reads TGTGCCAGCAGCCAAGGGCAGGGAGGAGAGACCCAGTACTTC. Its translation is CASSQGQGGETQYF.

CDR3 bases: TGCGCCAGCAGTGGACTAGCGGGAGAGACCCAGTACTTC. It codes for CASSGLAGETQYF. The chain joins TRBV10-1 to TRBJ2-5; 10 nucleotides align to TRBD2. CDR1 and CDR2 (germline): WNHNN, SYGVQD (reference sequence). There are 13 residues in the CDR3. After removal of 4 bases from V and 4 bases from J, the junction contained 0 bases not matched to a gene.

This chain connects TRBV5-5 to TRBJ1-3, with TRBD1 identical over 9 bases. Germline CDR1 SGHKS, CDR2 YYEKEE (reference sequence). The V and J ends lost 3 bases and 3 bases, in that order; junction bases with no gene match: 7. This CDR3 has 16 amino acids. CDR3 amino acids: CASSSETGGRGNTIYF. The CDR3 DNA is TGTGCCAGCAGCTCTGAAACAGGGGGCCGTGGAAACACCATATATTTT.

This clone was seen more than once but under ten times. The rearrangement joins TRBV6-5 to TRBJ1-2; possibly TRBD1 for D (5 bases). The CDR3 length is 12 residues. Germline-derived CDR1 and CDR2 are MNHEY and SVGAGI. The V end was cut by 7 bases, the J end by 2 bases, with 8 bases between. For the CDR3, the DNA is TGTGCCAGCAATAACAGGAACTATGGCTACACCTTC. It yields the protein CASNNRNYGYTF.